The 32 T cell receptor beta chains given below trace back to one sample, sequenced in a study of shared clonotypes between healthy human individuals. TCRdb keeps only in-frame clones here, not all; method: immunoSEQ multiplex PCR. The data show under 650,000 clones, around 96% seen once. Sequencing was done on a sample of naive CD4+ T cells sorted from blood. The subset denotes: CD45RA+ positively selected. These receptors all stem from a woman in her 30s in good health.

In its sample, this clone was seen once. V is TRBV28 and J is TRBJ1-2, with TRBD1 as a possible D gene (5 bases). CDR1 and CDR2 (germline): MDHEN, SYDVKM. This CDR3 contains 13 residues. V shed 7 bases and J shed 1 base, with 10 bases lying between them. The DNA of the CDR3 is TGTGCCAGCACGTGGAGGGGTAACTATGGCTACACCTTC. This codes for CASTWRGNYGYTF.

This chain uses TRBV10-3 with TRBJ2-7; 10 bases agree with TRBD2. Germline CDR1 is ENHRY and CDR2 is SYGVKD. With V trimmed by 5 bases and J by 2 bases, 3 bases remained unmatched. The length of the CDR3 is 14 residues. This CDR3 reads CAISPLAGAYEQYF. The CDR3 region has the DNA TGTGCCATCAGTCCTCTAGCGGGAGCCTACGAGCAGTACTTC.

The chain has TRBV5-1 and TRBJ1-2; 11 bases map to TRBD1. Germline CDR1 is SGHRS and CDR2 is YFSETQ. The CDR3 has 15 amino acids. V was pared by 2 bases and J by 4 bases, with 4 bases of the junction left unmatched. The CDR3 region is CASSFRTGGVYGYTF. DNA for the CDR3: TGCGCCAGCAGCTTCCGGACAGGGGGCGTCTATGGCTACACCTTC. The full variable domain, rest sourced from reference TRBV5-1 and TRBJ1-2, is KAGVTQTPRYLIKTRGQQVTLSCSPISGHRSVSWYQQTPGQGLQFLFEYFSETQRNKGNFPGRFSGRQFSNSRSEMNVSTLELGDSALYLCASSFRTGGVYGYTFGSGTRLTVV.

The rearrangement links TRBV6-6 to TRBJ2-7; TRBD1 might be the D (6 bases). Per the germline V gene, CDR1 is MNHNY and CDR2 is SVGAGI (reference sequence). Trimming shortened V by 2 bases and J by 2 bases, and 13 bases separated the two germline ends. The CDR3 loop spans 15 amino acids. The CDR3 reads CASSYDGTLAYEQYF. For the CDR3, the DNA is TGTGCCAGCAGTTACGACGGGACACTAGCCTACGAGCAGTACTTC.

The chain is built from TRBV1 and TRBJ2-1; the D call of TRBD2 is as the table states it, not checked on the DNA. TRBV1 is an annotated pseudogene. The CDR3 consists of 18 residues. DNA for the CDR3: TGCACCAGCAGCCAAGAGACTAGCGGGAGTGTAAGGTGGAATGAGCAGTTCTTC. This sequence encodes CTSSQETSGSVRWNEQFF.

V is TRBV7-2 and J is TRBJ2-7; 7 positions agree with TRBD1. Germline-derived CDR1 and CDR2 are SGHTA and FQGNSA. The CDR3 contains 14 residues. The V gene end was trimmed by 4 bases and the J gene end by 6 bases; junction bases not matched to a gene: 9. Written as DNA, the CDR3 is TGTGCCAGCAGCTCCCCAGGGGGTGGCCCCGAGCAGTACTTC. Translated: CASSSPGGGPEQYF.

The rearrangement links TRBV28 to TRBJ1-1; the D is unclear. CDR1 MDHEN and CDR2 SYDVKM come from the germline V gene. V dropped 3 bases and J dropped 0 bases, with 8 bases sitting between them. The length of the CDR3 is 14 residues. This CDR3 reads CASSFPPLNTEAFF. The DNA of the CDR3 is TGTGCCAGCAGTTTTCCCCCTCTGAACACTGAAGCTTTCTTT.

V gene TRBV6-6 combines with J gene TRBJ2-3, with TRBD1 matching over 11 bases. Germline V gene data show CDR1 as MNHNY and CDR2 as SVGAGI (reference sequence). With 6 bases clipped from V and 3 bases from J, the junction kept 5 bases outside the gene matches. The CDR3 covers 15 residues. The CDR3 nucleotides are TGTGCCAGCAGGGACAGGGGGCGCGGGACAGATACGCAGTATTTT. This gives the protein CASRDRGRGTDTQYF.

The gene calls are TRBV4-2 and TRBJ2-6; TRBD1 is a possible D gene (6 bases). Germline-derived CDR1 and CDR2 are LGHNA and YNFKEQ. Trimming cost V 8 bases and J 1 base, with 18 bases left between them. This CDR3 spans 17 amino acids. CDR3 in amino acids: CASARTTGDSGANVLTF. As DNA, the CDR3 is TGTGCCAGCGCCCGGACGACAGGCGATTCTGGGGCCAACGTCCTGACTTTC.

V and J are TRBV11-2 and TRBJ2-7, with a weak D call TRBD2 (5 bases). Germline assignment: CDR1 SGHAT and CDR2 FQNNGV. Between the trimmed V and J ends, which lost 9 bases and 2 bases, there was a span of 14 bases. This CDR3 contains 13 residues. CDR3 amino acids: CASTTPGTYEQYF. The CDR3 nucleotides read TGTGCCAGTACCACCCCGGGAACCTACGAGCAGTACTTC. The complete variable domain, with remaining parts taken from reference TRBV11-2 and TRBJ2-7, reads EAGVAQSPRYKIIEKRQSVAFWCNPISGHATLYWYQQILGQGPKLLIQFQNNGVVDDSQLPKDRFSAERLKGVDSTLKIQPAKLEDSAVYLCASTTPGTYEQYFGPGTRLTVT.

The chain combines TRBV2 with TRBJ2-1; 13 bases fit TRBD2. The V and J ends lost 6 bases and 7 bases, in that order; junction bases with no gene match: 9. This CDR3 contains 16 residues. Looked up from germline, CDR1 is SNHLY and CDR2 is FYNNEI. The CDR3 sequence: CASSHRTSGSRNEQFF. CDR3 bases: TGTGCCAGCAGCCACCGGACTAGCGGGAGCAGAAATGAGCAGTTCTTC.

The chain links TRBV6-1 to TRBJ2-7; 7 positions match TRBD2. V lost 4 bases to trimming and J lost 0 bases; unmatched junction nucleotides: 12. The germline V gene has CDR1 MNHNS and CDR2 SASEGT. The CDR3 runs to 17 residues. The CDR3 here is CASSAVPSGASSYEQYF. CDR3 nucleotides: TGTGCCAGCAGTGCCGTTCCTAGCGGCGCAAGCTCCTACGAGCAGTACTTC.

This sequence joins TRBV28 and TRBJ2-1; 10 bases are shared with TRBD2. Germline assignment: CDR1 MDHEN and CDR2 SYDVKM. V shed 5 bases, J shed 4 bases, and the junction held 8 bases outside the gene matches. The CDR3 spans 16 residues. Here the CDR3 reads CASSPATSGKYNEQFF. Written as DNA, the CDR3 is TGTGCCAGCAGTCCAGCAACTAGCGGGAAGTACAATGAGCAGTTCTTC.

The chain recombines TRBV6-4 with TRBJ2-5; D unresolved. V gave up 0 bases and J gave up 2 bases, with 13 bases separating them. The CDR3 is 16 amino acids. Germline V CDR1 and CDR2: MRHNA, SNTAGT. The CDR3 reads CASSDSSVNGQETQYF. The CDR3 DNA reads as TGTGCCAGCAGTGACTCGAGCGTTAACGGACAAGAGACCCAGTACTTC.

Concerning this clone: This same CDR3 is encoded by further DNA sequences in the sample. V and J are TRBV7-6 and TRBJ2-1; D perhaps matches TRBD2 (5 bases). Germline V lookup: CDR1 SGHVS, CDR2 FNYEAQ. V was trimmed by 9 bases and J by 1 base, leaving 10 bases between them. The CDR3 spans 13 residues. The CDR3, as DNA: TGTGCCAGTTCGCCGGGATCCTACAATGAGCAGTTCTTC. This sequence encodes CASSPGSYNEQFF.

CDR3 in amino acids: CASSTNAGTVSYEQYF. The DNA for the CDR3 is TGTGCCAGCAGCACCAATGCCGGGACAGTCTCCTACGAGCAGTACTTC. The V call is TRBV11-1, the J call TRBJ2-7; 7 positions match TRBD1. Germline V gives CDR1 SGHAT, CDR2 FQDESV (reference sequence). With V trimmed by 5 bases and J by 0 bases, 10 bases remained unmatched. The CDR3 runs 16 residues. Full variable domain (rest looked up from reference TRBV11-1 and TRBJ2-7): EAEVAQSPRYKITEKSQAVAFWCDPISGHATLYWYRQILGQGPELLVQFQDESVVDDSQLPKDRFSAERLKGVDSTLKIQPAELGDSAMYLCASSTNAGTVSYEQYFGPGTRLTVT.

The chain employs TRBV5-5 and TRBJ1-1; D is ambiguous. CDR1 and CDR2 from the germline V gene are SGHKS and YYEKEE (reference sequence). Trimming left V 1 base short and J 3 bases short, with 4 bases between. The length of the CDR3 is 12 residues. The CDR3 region has the DNA TGTGCCAGCAGCTTGTATGACACTGAAGCTTTCTTT. It translates to CASSLYDTEAFF.

The chain combines TRBV18 with TRBJ2-3; maybe TRBD2 (6 bases). V shed 4 bases and J shed 2 bases, with 16 bases lying between them. This CDR3 spans 16 amino acids. Looked up from germline, CDR1 is KGHSH and CDR2 is LQKENI. The CDR3 DNA follows: TGTGCCAGCTCACGGGGGGATGCTCTACCCACAGATACGCAGTATTTT. This translates into CASSRGDALPTDTQYF.

The chain carries TRBV28 and TRBJ1-2; D is perhaps TRBD1 (5 bases). The V end lost 2 bases, the J end lost 8 bases, and 24 bases lay between the germline ends. The CDR3 is 17 amino acids. Germline values: CDR1 MDHEN, CDR2 SYDVKM. DNA of the CDR3: TGTGCCAGCAGTTTACCCGGGACCTCGGGCGGGGTATGGGGCTACACCTTC. Residues: CASSLPGTSGGVWGYTF.

The V gene is TRBV7-9, the J gene TRBJ1-1; TRBD1 aligns across 12 bases. Trimming took 4 bases from V and 11 from J; bases not matched to a gene: 5. This CDR3 contains 13 residues. Germline CDR1 is SEHNR and CDR2 is FQNEAQ (reference sequence). This chain's CDR3 is CASSSGTGGPAFF. In DNA form, the CDR3 reads TGTGCCAGCAGCTCCGGGACAGGGGGCCCGGCTTTCTTT.

The chain uses TRBV19 and TRBJ2-7, with 7 positions matching TRBD2. The CDR3 has 15 amino acids. V lost 1 base and J lost 2; bases outside the gene matches: 5. Germline V gene lookup returns CDR1 LNHDA and CDR2 SQIVND (reference sequence). The CDR3 bases are TGTGCCAGTAGTATAGGGCTAGCGGATGCCTACGAGCAGTACTTC. Translating it yields CASSIGLADAYEQYF.

The CDR3 spells CASSLRGNQPQHF. As DNA, the CDR3 is TGTGCCAGTAGCCTCAGGGGAAATCAGCCCCAGCATTTT. This chain uses TRBV19 with TRBJ1-5, with D tentatively TRBD1 (6 bases). The CDR3 loop spans 13 amino acids. The V end was cut by 6 bases, the J end by 4 bases, with 10 bases between. CDR1 is LNHDA, CDR2 SQIVND, per germline (reference sequence).

This clone has only one observation. This chain uses TRBV18 with TRBJ2-1; no definite D call. The CDR3 covers 12 residues. Per the germline V gene, CDR1 is KGHSH and CDR2 is LQKENI. Trimming shortened V by 3 bases and J by 9 bases, and 9 bases separated the two germline ends. The DNA for the CDR3 is TGTGCCAGCTCACCCCGGAAGGCTGAGCAGTTCTTC. Encoded protein: CASSPRKAEQFF.

This clone occurred once. The rearrangement joins TRBV21-1 to TRBJ2-7; TRBD1, the table's D call, lacks a check against the DNA. TRBV21-1 is recorded as a pseudogene. The CDR3 contains 12 residues. The CDR3 nucleotides read TGTGCCAGCAGCCAAGCAGGGGTCGAGCAGTACTTC. It is translated as CASSQAGVEQYF.

With respect to this clone: The junction shows a germline mismatch at one end, possibly a read error. The rearrangement joins TRBV6-4 to TRBJ2-7, with 9 positions matching TRBD1. The CDR3 sequence is 16 residues long. Germline assignment: CDR1 MRHNA and CDR2 SNTAGT. The CDR3 coding sequence is TGTGCCAGCAGTCGACTAACAGGGGGCGTCTCCTACGAGCGGTACTTC. Its protein is CASSRLTGGVSYERYF.

As DNA, the CDR3 is TGTGCCAGCAGCTTAGGCCTGGGTCCCGCCATCAACGAGCAGTACTTC. Residues: CASSLGLGPAINEQYF. The V call is TRBV13, the J call TRBJ2-7; no reliable D call. This CDR3 has 16 amino acids. Trimming took off 0 bases at V and 5 bases at J, with 17 bases between the two ends. Germline CDR1 is PRHDT and CDR2 is FYEKMQ (reference sequence).

J is TRBJ1-5 and V is TRBV11-2, with no clear D. Germline V gives CDR1 SGHAT, CDR2 FQNNGV. Trimming stripped 5 bases from V and 7 bases from J, with 12 bases between. The CDR3 consists of 13 residues. The CDR3 sequence is CASSNSEGQPQHF. The CDR3 region has the DNA TGTGCCAGCAGCAACTCGGAAGGGCAGCCCCAGCATTTT.

The chain uses TRBV28 and TRBJ1-2, with a possible D match to TRBD1 (6 bases). CDR1 is MDHEN and CDR2 is SYDVKM in the germline V gene. The length of the CDR3 is 12 residues. Deletions cut 5 bases from V and 5 bases from J, with 9 bases between. CDR3 bases: TGTGCCAGCAGTCCGGACAGATATGGCTACACCTTC. This encodes CASSPDRYGYTF.

The rearrangement joins TRBV5-1 to TRBJ2-7, with 7 bases aligning to TRBD2. Germline V gives CDR1 SGHRS, CDR2 YFSETQ. CDR3 size: 14 residues. With V trimmed by 2 bases and J by 4 bases, 6 bases remained unmatched. The CDR3 region is CASSFWPSGYEQYF. CDR3 in DNA: TGCGCCAGCAGCTTTTGGCCTAGCGGATACGAGCAGTACTTC.

The gene calls are TRBV28 and TRBJ1-5, with 8 nucleotides matching TRBD1. J lost 0 bases, V lost 4 bases, and 5 bases had no gene match. Germline loops: CDR1 MDHEN, CDR2 SYDVKM. There are 16 residues in the CDR3. The CDR3 is CASSSQGAYSNQPQHF. The CDR3 DNA sequence: TGTGCCAGCAGTTCGCAGGGGGCTTATAGCAATCAGCCCCAGCATTTT.

A word on this clone: This CDR3 is also generated by other DNA sequences in the sample. CDR3 DNA: TGTGCCAGCAGTTTAGAGGCCTTAAGCACAGATACGCAGTATTTT. Its translation is CASSLEALSTDTQYF. This chain uses TRBV28 with TRBJ2-3, with D unresolved. The CDR3 length is 15 residues. Per the germline V gene, CDR1 is MDHEN and CDR2 is SYDVKM. V shed 2 bases and J shed 0 bases, with 9 bases lying between them.

This clone was seen more than once but under ten times. CDR3: CASSPMSPYEQYF. In DNA form, the CDR3 reads TGTGCCAGCTCACCCATGTCGCCCTACGAGCAGTACTTC. The V and J genes are TRBV18 and TRBJ2-7, with no clear D. Per germline, CDR1 KGHSH and CDR2 LQKENI. The ends were cut back, 3 bases at V and 2 bases at J, with 8 bases in the middle. The CDR3 runs to 13 residues.